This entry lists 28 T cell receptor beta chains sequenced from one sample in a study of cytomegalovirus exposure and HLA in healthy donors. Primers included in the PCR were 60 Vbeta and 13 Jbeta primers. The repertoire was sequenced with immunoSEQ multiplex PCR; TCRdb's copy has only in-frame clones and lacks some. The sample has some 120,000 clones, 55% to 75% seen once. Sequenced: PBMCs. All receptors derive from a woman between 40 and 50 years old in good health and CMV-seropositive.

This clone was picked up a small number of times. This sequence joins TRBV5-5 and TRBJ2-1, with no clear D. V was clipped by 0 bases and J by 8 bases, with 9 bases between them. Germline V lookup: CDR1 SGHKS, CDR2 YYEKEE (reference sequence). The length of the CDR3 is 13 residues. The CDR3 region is CASSLVVRDEQFF. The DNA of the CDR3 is TGTGCCAGCAGCTTGGTAGTGCGCGATGAGCAGTTCTTC.

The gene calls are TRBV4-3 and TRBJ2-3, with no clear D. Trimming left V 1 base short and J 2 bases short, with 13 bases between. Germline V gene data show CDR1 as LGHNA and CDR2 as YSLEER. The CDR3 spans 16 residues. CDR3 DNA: TGCGCCAGCAGCCAAGGAGGCTCTTCCGACACAGATACGCAGTATTTT. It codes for CASSQGGSSDTDTQYF.

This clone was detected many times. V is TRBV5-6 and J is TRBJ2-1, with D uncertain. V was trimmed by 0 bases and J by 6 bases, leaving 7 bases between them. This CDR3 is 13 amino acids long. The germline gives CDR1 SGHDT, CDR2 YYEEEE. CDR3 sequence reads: CASSLGRVNEQFF. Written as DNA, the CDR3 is TGTGCCAGCAGCTTGGGTAGAGTCAATGAGCAGTTCTTC.

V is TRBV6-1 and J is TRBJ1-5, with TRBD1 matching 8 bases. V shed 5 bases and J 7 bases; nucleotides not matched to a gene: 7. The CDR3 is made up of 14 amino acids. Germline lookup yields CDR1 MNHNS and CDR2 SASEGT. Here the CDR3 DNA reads TGTGCCAGCAGTCGGACAGGGAACTTCCAGCCCCAGCATTTT. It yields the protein CASSRTGNFQPQHF.

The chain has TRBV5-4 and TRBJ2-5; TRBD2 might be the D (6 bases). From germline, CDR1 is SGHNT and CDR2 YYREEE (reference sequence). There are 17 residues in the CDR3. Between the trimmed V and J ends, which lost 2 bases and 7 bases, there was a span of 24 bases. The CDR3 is CASSFGLGRDLLGTQYF. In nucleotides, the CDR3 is TGTGCCAGCAGCTTCGGCTTGGGGCGGGACCTGCTGGGGACCCAGTACTTC.

The CDR3 DNA is TGCGCCAGCAGCTCGGGGACAGGGAGGACGGATGGCTACACCTTC. Translated: CASSSGTGRTDGYTF. The V gene is TRBV5-1, the J gene TRBJ1-2, with 9 bases fitting TRBD1. The V gene's germline CDR1 is SGHRS and CDR2 YFSETQ. The CDR3 covers 15 residues. With 3 bases clipped from V and 6 bases from J, the junction kept 9 bases outside the gene matches.

In nucleotides, the CDR3 is TGTGCCATCAGTGGGACCGGCCCGGGAGGAAACACCATATATTTT. This codes for CAISGTGPGGNTIYF. The chain couples TRBV10-3 to TRBJ1-3; D is ambiguous. In germline, CDR1 is ENHRY, CDR2 SYGVKD. This CDR3 has 15 amino acids. V was shortened by 4 bases and J by 4 bases, with 14 bases between the two germline ends.

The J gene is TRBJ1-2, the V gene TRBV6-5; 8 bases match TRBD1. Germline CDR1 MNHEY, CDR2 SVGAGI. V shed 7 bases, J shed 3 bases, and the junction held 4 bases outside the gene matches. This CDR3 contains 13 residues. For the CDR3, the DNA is TGTGCCAGCACCAGGGACAGGCACTATGGCTACACCTTC. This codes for CASTRDRHYGYTF.

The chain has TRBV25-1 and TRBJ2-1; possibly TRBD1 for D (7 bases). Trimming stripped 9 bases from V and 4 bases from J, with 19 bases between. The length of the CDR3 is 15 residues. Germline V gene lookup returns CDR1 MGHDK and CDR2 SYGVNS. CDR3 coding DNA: TGTGCCAGTAGAGGGGGCGGGGCGGCATACAATGAGCAGTTCTTC. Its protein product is CASRGGGAAYNEQFF.

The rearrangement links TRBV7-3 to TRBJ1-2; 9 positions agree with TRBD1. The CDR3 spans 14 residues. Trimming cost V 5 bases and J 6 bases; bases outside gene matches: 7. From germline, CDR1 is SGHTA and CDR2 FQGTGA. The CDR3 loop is CASSRGGQGDGYTF. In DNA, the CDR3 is TGTGCCAGCAGCCGCGGGGGACAGGGTGATGGCTACACCTTC.

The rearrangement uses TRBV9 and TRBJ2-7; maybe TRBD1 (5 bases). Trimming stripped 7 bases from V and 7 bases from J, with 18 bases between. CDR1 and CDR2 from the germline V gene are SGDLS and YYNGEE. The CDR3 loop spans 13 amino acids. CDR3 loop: CASAGHPVGEQYF. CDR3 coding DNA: TGTGCCAGCGCCGGACACCCCGTGGGGGAGCAGTACTTC.

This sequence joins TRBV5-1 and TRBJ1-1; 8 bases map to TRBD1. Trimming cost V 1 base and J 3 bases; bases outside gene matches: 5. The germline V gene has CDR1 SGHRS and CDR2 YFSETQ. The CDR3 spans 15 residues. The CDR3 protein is CASSLMTGDDTEAFF. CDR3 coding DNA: TGCGCCAGCAGCTTGATGACAGGGGACGACACTGAAGCTTTCTTT. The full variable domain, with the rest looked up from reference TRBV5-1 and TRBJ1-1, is KAGVTQTPRYLIKTRGQQVTLSCSPISGHRSVSWYQQTPGQGLQFLFEYFSETQRNKGNFPGRFSGRQFSNSRSEMNVSTLELGDSALYLCASSLMTGDDTEAFFGQGTRLTVV.

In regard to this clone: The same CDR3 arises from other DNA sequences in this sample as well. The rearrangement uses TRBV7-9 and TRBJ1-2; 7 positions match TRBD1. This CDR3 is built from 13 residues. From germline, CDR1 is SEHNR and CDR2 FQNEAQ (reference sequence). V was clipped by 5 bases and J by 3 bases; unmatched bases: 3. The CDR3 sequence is CASSRTGDYGYTF. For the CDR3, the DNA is TGTGCCAGCAGCAGAACAGGGGACTATGGCTACACCTTC.

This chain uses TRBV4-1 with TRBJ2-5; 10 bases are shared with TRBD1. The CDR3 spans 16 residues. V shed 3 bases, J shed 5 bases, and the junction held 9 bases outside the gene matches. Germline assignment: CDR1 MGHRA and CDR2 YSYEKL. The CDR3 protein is CASSQGTGDTRETQYF. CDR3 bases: TGCGCCAGCAGCCAGGGGACAGGGGATACTAGGGAGACCCAGTACTTC.

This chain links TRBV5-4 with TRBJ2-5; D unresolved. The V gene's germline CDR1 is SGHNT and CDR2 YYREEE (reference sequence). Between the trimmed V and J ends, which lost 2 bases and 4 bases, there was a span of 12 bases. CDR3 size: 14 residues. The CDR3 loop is CASSLQLRPETQYF. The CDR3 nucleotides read TGTGCCAGCAGCTTACAACTACGACCAGAGACCCAGTACTTC. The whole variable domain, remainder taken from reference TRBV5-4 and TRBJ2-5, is ETGVTQSPTHLIKTRGQQVTLRCSSQSGHNTVSWYQQALGQGPQFIFQYYREEENGRGNFPPRFSGLQFPNYSSELNVNALELDDSALYLCASSLQLRPETQYFGPGTRLLVL.

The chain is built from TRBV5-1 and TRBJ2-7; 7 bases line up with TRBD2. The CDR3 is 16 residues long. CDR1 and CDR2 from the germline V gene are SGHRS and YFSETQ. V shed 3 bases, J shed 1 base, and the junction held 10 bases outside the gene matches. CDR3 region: CASSSGGLQASYEQYF. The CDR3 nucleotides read TGCGCCAGCAGCTCGGGGGGATTACAAGCTTCCTACGAGCAGTACTTC.

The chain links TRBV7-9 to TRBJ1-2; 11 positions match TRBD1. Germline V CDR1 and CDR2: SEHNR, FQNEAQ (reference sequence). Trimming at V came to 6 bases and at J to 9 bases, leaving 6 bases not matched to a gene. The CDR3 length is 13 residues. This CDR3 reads CASSRGTGGSYTF. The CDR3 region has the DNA TGTGCCAGCAGTCGGGGGACAGGGGGAAGCTACACCTTC.

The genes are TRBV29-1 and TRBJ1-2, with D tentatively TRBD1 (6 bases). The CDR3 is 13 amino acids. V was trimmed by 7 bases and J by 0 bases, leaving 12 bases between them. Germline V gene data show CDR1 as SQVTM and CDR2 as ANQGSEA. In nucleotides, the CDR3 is TGCAGCGCCCGGACAGCCACTAACTATGGCTACACCTTC. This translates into CSARTATNYGYTF.

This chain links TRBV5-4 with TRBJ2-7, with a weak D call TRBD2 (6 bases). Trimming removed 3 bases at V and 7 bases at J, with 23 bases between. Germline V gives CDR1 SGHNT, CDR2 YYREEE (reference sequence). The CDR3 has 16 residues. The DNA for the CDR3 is TGTGCCAGCAGCTCAATAGAAGGGGCCTCACGGGGGGAGCAGTACTTC. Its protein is CASSSIEGASRGEQYF.

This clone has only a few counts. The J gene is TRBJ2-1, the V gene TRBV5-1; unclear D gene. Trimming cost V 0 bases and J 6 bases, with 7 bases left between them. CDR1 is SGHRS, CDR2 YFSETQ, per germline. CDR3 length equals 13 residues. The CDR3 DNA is TGCGCCAGCAGCTTGGCAGAAAGCAATGAGCAGTTCTTC. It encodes CASSLAESNEQFF.

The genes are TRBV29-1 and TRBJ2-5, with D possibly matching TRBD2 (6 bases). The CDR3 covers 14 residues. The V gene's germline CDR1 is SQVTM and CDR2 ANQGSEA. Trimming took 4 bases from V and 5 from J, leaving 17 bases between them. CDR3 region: CSVAPSAGLETQYF. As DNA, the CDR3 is TGCAGCGTTGCCCCGAGCGCGGGGTTGGAGACCCAGTACTTC.

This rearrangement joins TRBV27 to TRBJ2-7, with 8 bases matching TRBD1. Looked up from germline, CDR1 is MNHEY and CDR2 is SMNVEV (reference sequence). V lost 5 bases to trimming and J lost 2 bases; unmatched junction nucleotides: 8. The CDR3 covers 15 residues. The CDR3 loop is CASSPRGQAAYEQYF. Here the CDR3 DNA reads TGTGCCAGCAGTCCCCGGGGACAGGCGGCCTACGAGCAGTACTTC.

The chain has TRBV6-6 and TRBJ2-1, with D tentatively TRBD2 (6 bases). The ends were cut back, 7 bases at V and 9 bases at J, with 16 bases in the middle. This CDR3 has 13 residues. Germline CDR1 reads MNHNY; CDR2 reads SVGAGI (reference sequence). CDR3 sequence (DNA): TGTGCCAGCACTCTAGGAGGGTCGGGTGAGCAGTTCTTC. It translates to CASTLGGSGEQFF.

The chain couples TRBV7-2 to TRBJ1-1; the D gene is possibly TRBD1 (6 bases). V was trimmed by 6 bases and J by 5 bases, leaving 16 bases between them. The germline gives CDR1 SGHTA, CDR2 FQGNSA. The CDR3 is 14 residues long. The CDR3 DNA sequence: TGTGCCAGCAGTTTCTACAGGGCGGAGACTGAAGCTTTCTTT. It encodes CASSFYRAETEAFF.

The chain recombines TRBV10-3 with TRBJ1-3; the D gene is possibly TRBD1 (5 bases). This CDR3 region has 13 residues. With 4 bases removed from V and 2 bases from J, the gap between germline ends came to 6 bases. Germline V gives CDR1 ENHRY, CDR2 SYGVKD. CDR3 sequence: CAISGTTGNTIYF. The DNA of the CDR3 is TGTGCCATCAGTGGGACAACTGGAAACACCATATATTTT.

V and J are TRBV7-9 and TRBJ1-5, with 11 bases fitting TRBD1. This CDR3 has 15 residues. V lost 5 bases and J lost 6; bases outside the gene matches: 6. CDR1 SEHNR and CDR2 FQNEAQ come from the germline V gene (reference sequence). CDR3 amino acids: CASSPRTGGSQPQHF. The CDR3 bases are TGTGCCAGCAGCCCCCGGACAGGGGGCAGTCAGCCCCAGCATTTT.

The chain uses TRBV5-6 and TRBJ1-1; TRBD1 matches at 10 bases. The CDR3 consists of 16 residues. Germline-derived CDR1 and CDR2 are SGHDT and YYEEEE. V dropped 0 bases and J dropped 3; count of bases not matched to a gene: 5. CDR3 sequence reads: CASSLEPTGGYTEAFF. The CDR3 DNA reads TGTGCCAGCAGCTTGGAGCCGACAGGGGGCTACACTGAAGCTTTCTTT.

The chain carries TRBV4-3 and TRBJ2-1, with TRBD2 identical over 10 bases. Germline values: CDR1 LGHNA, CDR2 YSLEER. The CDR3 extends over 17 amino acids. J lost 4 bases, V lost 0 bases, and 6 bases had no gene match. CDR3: CASSQEEDSGGYNEQFF. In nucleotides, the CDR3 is TGCGCCAGCAGCCAAGAGGAGGATAGCGGGGGGTACAATGAGCAGTTCTTC.